This T cell receptor (beta chain) was profiled in a study of cytomegalovirus exposure and HLA in healthy donors. About the study: Of all 380 or so donors who were genotyped, roughly 81% belonged to the Caucasian-associated ancestry cluster.

The study, taken as a whole, reports: As immune exposure information, only CMV serostatus was available. It was in a later analysis that TCR association rates were seen to vary by HLA locus, highest for DRB1 and lowest for HLA-C. Associated with cytomegalovirus, according to the listing, were about 160 TCR beta chains.

Vbeta (60) and Jbeta (13) primers were used in the PCR. Sequencing used immunoSEQ multiplex PCR; TCRdb keeps in-frame clones, though not all of them. The repertoire holds 100,000 or so clones, with roughly 72% as singletons. The germline gives CDR1 MNHNS, CDR2 SASEGT. The V end was cut by 1 base, the J end by 4 bases, with 14 bases between. The CDR3 consists of 16 residues. Concerning this clone: The antigen remains undetermined.

The chain has TRBV6-1 and TRBJ1-5; possible D gene TRBD1, 5 bases. Source material: PBMCs. The origin of this receptor is a man under 40 in good health and CMV-seropositive. The CDR3: CASSEELGRGNQPQHF. CDR3 nucleotide sequence: TGTGCCAGCAGTGAAGAGCTGGGGAGGGGAAATCAGCCCCAGCATTTT.